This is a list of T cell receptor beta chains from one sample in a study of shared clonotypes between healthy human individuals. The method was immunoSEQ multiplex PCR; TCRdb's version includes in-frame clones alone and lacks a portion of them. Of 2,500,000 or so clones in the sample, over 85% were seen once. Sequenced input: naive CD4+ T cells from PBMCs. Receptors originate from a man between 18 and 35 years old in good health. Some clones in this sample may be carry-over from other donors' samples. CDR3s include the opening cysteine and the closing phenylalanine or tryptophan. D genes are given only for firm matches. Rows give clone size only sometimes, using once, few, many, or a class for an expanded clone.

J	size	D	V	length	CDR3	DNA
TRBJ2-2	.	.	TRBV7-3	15	CASSFGRTNTGELFF	TGTGCCAGCAGCTTTGGGCGGACGAACACCGGGGAGCTGTTTTTT
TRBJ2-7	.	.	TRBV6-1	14	CASRRWGYSYEQYF	TGTGCCAGCAGGAGGTGGGGATATTCCTACGAGCAGTACTTC
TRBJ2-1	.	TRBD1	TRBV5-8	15	CASSLVGQGRDEQFF	TGTGCCAGCAGCTTGGTGGGACAGGGAAGGGATGAGCAGTTCTTC
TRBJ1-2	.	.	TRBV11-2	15	CASSLGYSLNYGYTF	TGTGCCAGCAGCTTAGGATACAGCCTTAACTATGGCTACACCTTC
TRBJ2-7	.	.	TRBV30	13	CAWSPSGGYEQYF	TGTGCCTGGAGTCCCTCCGGGGGCTACGAGCAGTACTTC
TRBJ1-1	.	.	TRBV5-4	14	CASSPRGVNTEAFF	TGTGCCAGCAGCCCCCGGGGAGTTAACACTGAAGCTTTCTTT
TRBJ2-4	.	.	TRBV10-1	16	CASSESLAGGGNIQYF	TGCGCCAGCAGTGAAAGTCTAGCCGGAGGCGGGAACATTCAGTACTTC
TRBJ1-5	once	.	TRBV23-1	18	CASSPPRLGGLGNQPQHF	TGCGCCAGCAGCCCACCTAGGTTGGGAGGGTTGGGGAATCAGCCCCAGCATTTT
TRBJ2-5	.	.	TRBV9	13	CASSVAGGETQYF	TGTGCCAGCAGCGTAGCAGGGGGGGAGACCCAGTACTTC
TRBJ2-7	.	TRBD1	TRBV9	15	CASSVGGTADYEQYF	TGTGCCAGCAGCGTAGGGGGGACAGCGGACTACGAGCAGTACTTC
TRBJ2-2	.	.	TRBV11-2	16	CASSLGTHHVTGELFF	TGTGCCAGCAGCTTAGGGACTCACCATGTAACCGGGGAGCTGTTTTTT
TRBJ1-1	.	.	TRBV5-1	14	CASSPNRQNTEAFF	TGCGCCAGCAGCCCTAACAGGCAGAACACTGAAGCTTTCTTT
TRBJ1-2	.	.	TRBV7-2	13	CASSLEQNYGYTF	TGTGCCAGCAGCTTAGAACAGAACTATGGCTACACCTTC
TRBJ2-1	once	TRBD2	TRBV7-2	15	CASSWLAGGGNEQFF	TGTGCCAGCAGCTGGCTAGCGGGAGGTGGGAATGAGCAGTTCTTC
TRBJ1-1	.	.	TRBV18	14	CASSPGRVSTEAFF	TGTGCCAGCTCACCGGGTCGGGTGTCCACTGAAGCTTTCTTT
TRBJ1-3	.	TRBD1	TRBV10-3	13	CAIRDRLGNTIYF	TGTGCCATCCGGGACAGGCTAGGAAACACCATATATTTT
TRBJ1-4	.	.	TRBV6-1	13	CASSLGLNEKLFF	TGTGCCAGCAGTCTCGGGCTGAATGAAAAACTGTTTTTT
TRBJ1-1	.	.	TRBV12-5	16	CASGLTGTLMNTEAFF	TGTGCTAGTGGTTTGACAGGTACCTTAATGAACACTGAAGCTTTCTTT
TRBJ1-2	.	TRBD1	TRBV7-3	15	CASSLGTGANYGYTF	TGTGCCAGCAGCTTAGGGACAGGAGCTAACTATGGCTACACCTTC
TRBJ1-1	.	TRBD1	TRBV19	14	CASSPRGGRTEAFF	TGTGCCAGTAGTCCCAGGGGGGGAAGAACTGAAGCTTTCTTT
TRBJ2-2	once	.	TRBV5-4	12	CASSLIAGELFF	TGTGCCAGCAGCTTGATAGCCGGGGAGCTGTTTTTT
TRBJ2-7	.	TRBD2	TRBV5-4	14	CASSPGLAVYEQYF	TGTGCCAGCAGCCCGGGACTAGCGGTCTACGAGCAGTACTTC
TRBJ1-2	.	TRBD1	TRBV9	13	CASSLTGTDGYTF	TGTGCCAGCAGCTTGACAGGGACTGATGGCTACACCTTC
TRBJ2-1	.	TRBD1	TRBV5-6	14	CASSLRTGWDEQFF	TGTGCCAGCAGCTTGAGGACAGGGTGGGATGAGCAGTTCTTC
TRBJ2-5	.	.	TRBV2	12	CASSNPQETQYF	TGTGCCAGCAGTAATCCTCAAGAGACCCAGTACTTC
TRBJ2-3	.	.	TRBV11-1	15	CASSFGAPGADTQYF	TGTGCCAGCAGCTTTGGGGCCCCGGGGGCAGATACGCAGTATTTT
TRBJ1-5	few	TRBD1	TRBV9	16	CASSMRTGARNQPQHF	TGTGCCAGCAGCATGCGGACAGGGGCTCGCAATCAGCCCCAGCATTTT
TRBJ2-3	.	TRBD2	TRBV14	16	CASSQALAGGGDTQYF	TGTGCCAGCAGCCAAGCCCTAGCGGGAGGGGGAGATACGCAGTATTTT
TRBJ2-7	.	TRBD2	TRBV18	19	CASSPTGAGGARGLYEQYF	TGTGCCAGCTCACCCACCGGAGCGGGAGGAGCACGGGGTCTCTACGAGCAGTACTTC
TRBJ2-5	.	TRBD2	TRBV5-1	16	CASSLGPAGGGETQYF	TGCGCCAGCAGCTTGGGCCCAGCGGGAGGGGGAGAGACCCAGTACTTC
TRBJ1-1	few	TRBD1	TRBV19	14	CASRAGQWNTEAFF	TGTGCCAGTAGAGCGGGACAGTGGAACACTGAAGCTTTCTTT
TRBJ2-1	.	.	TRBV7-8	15	CASSLGTSSYNEQFF	TGTGCCAGCAGCTTGGGTACTAGCAGTTACAATGAGCAGTTCTTC
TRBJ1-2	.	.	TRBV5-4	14	CASSPGRPGNGYTF	TGTGCCAGCAGCCCTGGGCGACCCGGAAATGGCTACACCTTC
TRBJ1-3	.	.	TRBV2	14	CASSLAGAGNTIYF	TGTGCCAGCAGTCTTGCGGGGGCCGGAAACACCATATATTTT
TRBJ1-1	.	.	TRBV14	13	CASSVVLATEAFF	TGTGCCAGCAGCGTCGTATTAGCCACTGAAGCTTTCTTT
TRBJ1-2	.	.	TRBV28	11	CVSSFIDGYTF	TGTGTCAGCAGTTTTATAGATGGCTACACCTTC
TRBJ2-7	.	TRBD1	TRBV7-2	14	CASSSQGVGGEQYF	TGTGCCAGCAGCTCCCAGGGGGTCGGCGGCGAGCAGTACTTC
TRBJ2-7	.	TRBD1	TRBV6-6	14	CASSTGTGSYEQYF	TGTGCCAGCAGCACTGGGACAGGATCCTACGAGCAGTACTTC
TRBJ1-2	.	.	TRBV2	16	CASFVDTQKRHYGYTF	TGTGCCAGCTTCGTTGACACACAAAAGAGGCACTATGGCTACACCTTC
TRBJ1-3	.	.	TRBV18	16	CASSPKDSISGNTIYF	TGTGCCAGCTCGCCCAAGGACAGTATCTCTGGAAACACCATATATTTT
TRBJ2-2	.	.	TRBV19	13	CASRISGSGELFF	TGTGCCAGTAGGATAAGTGGATCCGGGGAGCTGTTTTTT
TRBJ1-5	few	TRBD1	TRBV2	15	CASSADRGYGQPQHF	TGTGCCAGCAGCGCAGACAGGGGGTATGGGCAGCCCCAGCATTTT
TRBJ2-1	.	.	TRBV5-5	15	CASSPTGESSSEQFF	TGTGCCAGCAGCCCTACCGGGGAGAGCTCATCTGAGCAGTTCTTC
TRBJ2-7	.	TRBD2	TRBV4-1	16	CASSQVASGRRGEQYF	TGCGCCAGCAGCCAAGTAGCTAGCGGGAGAAGGGGCGAGCAGTACTTC
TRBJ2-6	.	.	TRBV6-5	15	CASSYSGPGANVLTF	TGTGCCAGCAGTTACTCGGGGCCTGGGGCCAACGTCCTGACTTTC
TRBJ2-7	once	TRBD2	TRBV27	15	CASRYGTSSSYEQYF	TGTGCCAGCAGGTACGGGACTAGCAGCTCCTACGAGCAGTACTTC
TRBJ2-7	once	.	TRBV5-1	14	CASSLVDPRGGLYF	TGCGCCAGCAGCTTGGTGGACCCACGTGGCGGACTGTACTTC
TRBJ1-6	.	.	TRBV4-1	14	CASSQESGNSPLHF	TGCGCCAGCAGCCAAGAGAGTGGGAATTCACCCCTCCACTTT
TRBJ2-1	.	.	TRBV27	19	CASSLSAMTLHSSYNEQFF	TGTGCCAGCAGTTTATCAGCAATGACGCTCCACAGCTCCTACAATGAGCAGTTCTTC
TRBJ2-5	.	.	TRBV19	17	CASSIPHGGQRKETQYF	TGTGCCAGTAGTATCCCCCACGGGGGACAGAGAAAAGAGACCCAGTACTTC
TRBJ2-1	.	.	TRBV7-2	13	CASSFRVYNEQFF	TGTGCCAGCAGCTTTCGTGTCTACAATGAGCAGTTCTTC
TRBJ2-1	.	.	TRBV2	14	CASSPRVPYNEQFF	TGTGCCAGCAGTCCCCGGGTCCCCTACAATGAGCAGTTCTTC
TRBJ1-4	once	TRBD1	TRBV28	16	CASSPLQGQGEEKLFF	TGTGCCAGCAGTCCATTACAGGGACAGGGAGAAGAAAAACTGTTTTTT
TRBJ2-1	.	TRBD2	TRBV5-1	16	CASSAQLAGGGNEQFF	TGCGCCAGCAGCGCGCAGCTAGCGGGAGGGGGGAATGAGCAGTTCTTC
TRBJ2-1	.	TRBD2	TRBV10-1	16	CASSDSREERYNEQFF	TGCGCCAGCAGTGATTCTCGGGAGGAGAGATACAATGAGCAGTTCTTC
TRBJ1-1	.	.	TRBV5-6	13	CASSLGSRTEAFF	TGTGCCAGCAGCTTGGGCAGTAGAACTGAAGCTTTCTTT
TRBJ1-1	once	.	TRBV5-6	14	CASSLYFGRTEAFF	TGTGCCAGCAGCTTATATTTCGGGAGGACTGAAGCTTTCTTT
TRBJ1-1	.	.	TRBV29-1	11	CSVDRNTEAFF	TGCAGCGTTGACCGTAACACTGAAGCTTTCTTT